This T cell receptor (beta chain) was documented in a study of radiation and T cells in renal cell carcinoma. The repertoire was sequenced with immunoSEQ multiplex PCR; TCRdb's copy has only in-frame clones and lacks some. The table includes 10,000 to 15,000 clones, about 33% detected once. The CDR3 runs to 16 residues. The V end lost 0 bases, the J end lost 1 base, and 13 bases lay between the germline ends. Germline CDR1 and CDR2: MNHNY and SVGAGI (reference sequence). The treatment was: 15 Gy SBRT to primary tumor, nephrectomy 4 weeks later. Sequencing was performed on tumor tissue, taken from a patient whose treatment included radiotherapy and nephrectomy. The chain uses TRBV6-6 and TRBJ2-7; D possibly corresponds to TRBD1 (5 bases). This TCR came from a man aged 60 to 69 with renal cell carcinoma. CDR3 amino acids: CASSYSTALISYEQYF. CDR3 in DNA: TGTGCCAGCAGTTACTCGACAGCTCTCATTTCCTACGAGCAGTACTTC.